This T cell receptor (beta chain) appears in the sequencing data of a study of T cells in Graves' hyperthyroidism and ophthalmopathy. Across the whole study: Peripheral blood was collected at initial diagnosis, before any treatment.

This CDR3 has 16 amino acids. Germline CDR1 reads SGHRS; CDR2 reads YFSETQ. The V and J ends lost 0 bases and 3 bases respectively, with 15 bases between them. Every diagnosis used clinical symptoms, serum thyroxine and TRAb, thyroid ultrasound and orbital computed tomography. TCR beta CDR3 sequences were amplified from RNA transcripts. First-round RT-PCR of the TCR CDR3 relied on the HTBI primer set. TCRdb itself ran the multiplex PCR reads through MiXCR, one entry per CDR3 protein. The sample holds a few hundred thousand distinct CDR3 sequences; 18% are singletons and the top ten take under 55%. This clonotype was found a few times.

Source material: blood. V and J are TRBV5-1 and TRBJ1-1; D possibly corresponds to TRBD1 (6 bases). The TCR comes from a woman aged 45-60 years with Graves' hyperthyroidism. CDR3: CASSLDSDSVDTEAFF. In DNA, the CDR3 is TGCGCCAGCAGCTTGGATTCGGACAGCGTTGACACTGAAGCTTTCTTT.